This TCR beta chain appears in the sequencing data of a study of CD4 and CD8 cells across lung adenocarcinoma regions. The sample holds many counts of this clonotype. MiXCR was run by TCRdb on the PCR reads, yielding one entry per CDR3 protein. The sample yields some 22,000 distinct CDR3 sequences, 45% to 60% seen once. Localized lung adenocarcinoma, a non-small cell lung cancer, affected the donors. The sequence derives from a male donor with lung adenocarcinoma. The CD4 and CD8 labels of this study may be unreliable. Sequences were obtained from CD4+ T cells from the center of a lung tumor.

CDR3 amino acids: CASSYSRGTQETQYF. CDR3 nucleotides: TGTGCCAGCAGTTACTCAAGAGGGACCCAAGAGACCCAGTACTTC. The chain carries TRBV6-5 and TRBJ2-5, with D perhaps matching TRBD1 or TRBD2 (5 bases each). Per the germline V gene, CDR1 is MNHEY and CDR2 is SVGAGI. This CDR3 spans 15 amino acids. The V end was cut by 0 bases, the J end by 1 base, with 9 bases between.